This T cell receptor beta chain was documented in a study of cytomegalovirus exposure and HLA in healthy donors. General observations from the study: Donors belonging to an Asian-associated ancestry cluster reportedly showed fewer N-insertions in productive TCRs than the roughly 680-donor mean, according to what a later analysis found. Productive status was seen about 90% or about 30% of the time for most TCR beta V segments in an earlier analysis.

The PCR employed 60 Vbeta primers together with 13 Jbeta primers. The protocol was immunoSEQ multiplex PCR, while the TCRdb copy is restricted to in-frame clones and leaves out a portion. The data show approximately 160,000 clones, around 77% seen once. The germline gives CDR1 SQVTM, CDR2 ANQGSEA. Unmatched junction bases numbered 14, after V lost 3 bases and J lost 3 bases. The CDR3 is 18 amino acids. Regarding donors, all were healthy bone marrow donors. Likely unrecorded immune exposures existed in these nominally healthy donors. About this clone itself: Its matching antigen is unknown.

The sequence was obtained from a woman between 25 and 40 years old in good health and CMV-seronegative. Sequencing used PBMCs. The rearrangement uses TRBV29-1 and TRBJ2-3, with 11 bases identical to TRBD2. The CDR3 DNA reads TGCAGCGTTGAGGATCTGGAGCTAGCGGGAGGATTTACAGATACGCAGTATTTT. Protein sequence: CSVEDLELAGGFTDTQYF.